A selection of T cell receptor beta chains follows, all from one sample in a study of blood T cell repertoires in COVID-19. Assay: immunoSEQ multiplex PCR; the TCRdb copy retains only in-frame clones and omits some. The sample lists around 130,000 clones, roughly four fifths occurring once. The source material was peripheral blood. Receptors were obtained from a woman aged 45 to 65 with acute or convalescent COVID-19. The CDR3 runs from the conserved cysteine through the conserved F or W.

v_call: TRBV27
j_call: TRBJ1-1
cdr3_aa: CASSSWTGTEAFF

v_call: TRBV4-2
j_call: TRBJ1-6
cdr3_aa: CASSQDLAGASPLHF

v_call: TRBV30
j_call: TRBJ1-6
cdr3_aa: CAWNAEVSYNSPLHF

v_call: TRBV7-2
j_call: TRBJ1-1
cdr3_aa: CASSLQGGPTEAFF

v_call: TRBV6-6
j_call: TRBJ2-7
cdr3_aa: CASSPPLSGVLSYEQYF

v_call: TRBV19
j_call: TRBJ2-2
cdr3_aa: CASSTQMGQGGGELFF

v_call: TRBV19
j_call: TRBJ1-5
cdr3_aa: CASSNRESNQPQHF

v_call: TRBV2
j_call: TRBJ2-1
cdr3_aa: CASSVGGVRDEQFF

v_call: TRBV7-2
j_call: TRBJ2-1
cdr3_aa: CASSSPRTSGGSVNNEQFF

v_call: TRBV4-1
j_call: TRBJ2-7
cdr3_aa: CASSQVSGGAYEQYF

v_call: TRBV6-5
j_call: TRBJ1-1
cdr3_aa: CASNPGGRVTEAFF

v_call: TRBV4-2
j_call: TRBJ1-4
cdr3_aa: CASSQIDRATNEKLFF

v_call: TRBV10-3
j_call: TRBJ1-3
cdr3_aa: CAISELGGTGNTIYF

v_call: TRBV27
j_call: TRBJ2-7
cdr3_aa: CASSISGGAFYEQYF

v_call: TRBV29-1
j_call: TRBJ1-2
cdr3_aa: CSVAGQGIVGYTF

v_call: TRBV5-4
j_call: TRBJ2-7
cdr3_aa: CATSGTGLYEQYF

v_call: TRBV6-2/TRBV6-3
j_call: TRBJ2-6
cdr3_aa: CASSAQITLSGANVLTF

v_call: TRBV13
j_call: TRBJ2-7
cdr3_aa: CASSSGDRDYEQYF

v_call: TRBV19
j_call: TRBJ1-2
cdr3_aa: CASSRGVDGYTF

v_call: TRBV3-1/TRBV3-2
j_call: TRBJ1-4
cdr3_aa: CASSQGGGYNEKLFF

v_call: TRBV27
j_call: TRBJ1-1
cdr3_aa: CASSETDYTEAFF

v_call: TRBV10-1
j_call: TRBJ1-5
cdr3_aa: CASSEGHQPQHF

v_call: TRBV5-4
j_call: TRBJ1-1
cdr3_aa: CASSLDRGAQAEAFF

v_call: TRBV5-1
j_call: TRBJ2-1
cdr3_aa: CASSYTQAGGSYNEQFF

v_call: TRBV6-1
j_call: TRBJ1-6
cdr3_aa: CASSEPRGGRSPLHF

v_call: TRBV6-5
j_call: TRBJ2-1
cdr3_aa: CASGALAGGVNEQFF

v_call: TRBV18
j_call: TRBJ1-1
cdr3_aa: CASSPDLGDTEAFF

v_call: TRBV6-6
j_call: TRBJ1-1
cdr3_aa: CASRPARGEAFF

v_call: TRBV9
j_call: TRBJ2-3
cdr3_aa: CASSLRQDTQYF

v_call: TRBV5-4
j_call: TRBJ1-1
cdr3_aa: CASSTVTGNTEAFF

v_call: TRBV6-1
j_call: TRBJ2-1
cdr3_aa: CASSEVKGREQFF

v_call: TRBV19
j_call: TRBJ2-2
cdr3_aa: CASSPPGGRWTGELFF

v_call: TRBV20-1
j_call: TRBJ1-2
cdr3_aa: CSANNVLGYTF

v_call: TRBV15
j_call: TRBJ2-1
cdr3_aa: CATSRPGLAGGEQFF

v_call: TRBV5-5
j_call: TRBJ1-1
cdr3_aa: CASSSHPTENTEAFF

v_call: TRBV7-9
j_call: TRBJ1-3
cdr3_aa: CASSSEAEGAAGNTIYF

v_call: TRBV6-5
j_call: TRBJ1-2
cdr3_aa: CASSREQGARYGYTF

v_call: TRBV20-1
j_call: TRBJ2-2
cdr3_aa: CSASRSAQNTGELFF

v_call: TRBV12-3/TRBV12-4
j_call: TRBJ2-1
cdr3_aa: CASGLAGGNEQFF

v_call: TRBV5-8
j_call: TRBJ2-7
cdr3_aa: CASSLQAGASYEQYF

v_call: TRBV19
j_call: TRBJ1-5
cdr3_aa: CASSRGSYSNQPQHF

v_call: TRBV18
j_call: TRBJ1-5
cdr3_aa: CASSRQGGHQPQHF

v_call: TRBV5-1
j_call: TRBJ1-6
cdr3_aa: CASSLGLTGAKFGNSPLHF

v_call: TRBV5-1
j_call: TRBJ1-1
cdr3_aa: CASSWLTGQGASEAFF

v_call: TRBV19
j_call: TRBJ1-5
cdr3_aa: CASGRKPQHF

v_call: TRBV9
j_call: TRBJ2-6
cdr3_aa: CASSVGTASGANVLTF

v_call: TRBV11-2
j_call: TRBJ2-2
cdr3_aa: CASSLRSTQNTGELFF

v_call: TRBV6-5
j_call: TRBJ2-2
cdr3_aa: CASSYSLATGELFF

v_call: TRBV5-1
j_call: TRBJ2-3
cdr3_aa: CASSLERGGPRGTDTQYF

v_call: TRBV5-5
j_call: TRBJ2-1
cdr3_aa: CASSLAQQGADSSEQFF

v_call: TRBV2
j_call: TRBJ2-7
cdr3_aa: CASSAWGQGRREQYF